These T cell receptor beta chains were read from a single sample in a study of neurological immune-mediated disorders. A single record per CDR3 protein comes from TCRdb applying MiXCR to the 5' RACE reads. The sample has fewer than 70,000 distinct CDR3 sequences, around 9.7% seen once. The sample was PBMCs. The receptors come from a man aged 25-40 years in good health. Each CDR3 is given with its conserved first and last residue. Not every row has a clone size; where given, it reads once, few, many or a size class.

clone_size: many; j_call: TRBJ2-7; v_call: TRBV18; cdr3_aa: CASSPNEQYF
clone_size: many; j_call: TRBJ2-5; v_call: TRBV28; cdr3_aa: CASSLFSETQYF
clone_size: many; j_call: TRBJ2-7; v_call: TRBV15; cdr3_aa: CATSRDSPGQGDEQYF
clone_size: many; j_call: TRBJ2-4; v_call: TRBV12-3/TRBV12-4; cdr3_aa: CASSWEYSYSSIQYF
clone_size: many; j_call: TRBJ2-2; v_call: TRBV7-9; cdr3_aa: CASSLADYPGTGELFF
clone_size: many; j_call: TRBJ2-6; v_call: TRBV7-8; cdr3_aa: CASSPSVGLAGAGANVLTF
clone_size: many; j_call: TRBJ2-5; v_call: TRBV4-1; cdr3_aa: CASSRLTGETQYF
clone_size: many; j_call: TRBJ1-1; v_call: TRBV20-1; cdr3_aa: CSVQRSVLGTEAFF
clone_size: .; j_call: TRBJ2-2; v_call: TRBV27; cdr3_aa: CASSLERSTWELFF
clone_size: .; j_call: TRBJ2-1; v_call: TRBV27; cdr3_aa: CASSRAQGVGPFF
clone_size: few; j_call: TRBJ1-4; v_call: TRBV12-3/TRBV12-4; cdr3_aa: CASSSGPNEKLFF
clone_size: many; j_call: TRBJ2-7; v_call: TRBV20-1; cdr3_aa: CSALDPTGDYEQYF
clone_size: many; j_call: TRBJ1-2; v_call: TRBV9; cdr3_aa: CASSVQTNYGYTF
clone_size: many; j_call: TRBJ1-6; v_call: TRBV25-1; cdr3_aa: CASSRRTGSDSPLHF